Detailed here is one TCR beta chain. What it binds is unknown. This sample was included in a study of T cell responses to AZD1222 COVID-19 vaccine. Clones were read by immunoSEQ multiplex PCR, and TCRdb kept only the in-frame ones, dropping some. The table has tens of thousands of clones, around nine tenths seen once; the top ten hold 11%. This CDR3 has 15 amino acids. Per the germline V gene, CDR1 is LGHDT and CDR2 is YNNKEL (reference sequence). Between the trimmed V and J ends, which lost 9 bases and 7 bases, there was a span of 19 bases. Whether given at about 4 or about 12 weeks, second doses were pooled. Points from the study as a whole: Spike-specific TCR breadth rose after two AZD1222 doses, and depth rose as well. Only a handful of individuals given AZD1222 were seropositive at baseline.

Here the sequenced sample was peripheral blood, taken 28 days after the second AZD1222 dose. This TCR came from an adult who received the AZD1222 COVID-19 vaccine. This chain links TRBV3-1 (or the pseudogene TRBV3-2) with TRBJ1-6, with D possibly matching TRBD1 (5 bases). The CDR3 region is CASGAPGRTNSPLHF. CDR3 DNA sequence: TGTGCCAGTGGGGCCCCCGGGCGGACCAATTCACCCCTCCACTTT.